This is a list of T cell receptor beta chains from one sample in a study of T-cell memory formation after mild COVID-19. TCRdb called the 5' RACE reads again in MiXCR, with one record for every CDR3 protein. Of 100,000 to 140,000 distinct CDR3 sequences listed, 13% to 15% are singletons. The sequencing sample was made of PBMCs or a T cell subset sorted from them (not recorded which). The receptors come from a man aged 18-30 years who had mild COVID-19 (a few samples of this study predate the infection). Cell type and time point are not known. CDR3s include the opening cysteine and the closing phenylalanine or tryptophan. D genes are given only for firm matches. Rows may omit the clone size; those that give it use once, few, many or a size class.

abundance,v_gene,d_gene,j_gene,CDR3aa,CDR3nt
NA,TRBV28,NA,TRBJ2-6,CASRAGQYLSGANVLTF,TGTGCCAGCAGGGCTGGACAGTACCTCTCTGGGGCCAACGTCCTGACTTTC
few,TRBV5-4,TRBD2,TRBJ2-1,CASSFSGGADNEQFF,TGTGCCAGCAGCTTTAGCGGGGGCGCCGACAATGAGCAGTTCTTC
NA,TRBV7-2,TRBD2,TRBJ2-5,CASSLAGNGGGETQYF,TGTGCCAGCAGCTTAGCGGGAAACGGGGGGGGAGAGACCCAGTACTTC
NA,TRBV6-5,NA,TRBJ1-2,CASTPFAGKGGGYTF,TGTGCCAGCACCCCATTTGCGGGGAAAGGCGGCGGCTACACCTTC
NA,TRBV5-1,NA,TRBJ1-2,CASSWELRGNHGYTF,TGCGCCAGCAGCTGGGAGTTGCGGGGGAATCATGGCTACACCTTC
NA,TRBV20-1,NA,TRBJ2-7,CSAISTRGSSYEQYF,TGCAGTGCTATTAGCACCCGAGGCAGCTCCTACGAGCAGTACTTC
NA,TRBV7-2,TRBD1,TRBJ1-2,CASSQITGAGYGYTF,TGTGCCAGCAGCCAGATCACAGGGGCCGGCTATGGCTACACCTTC
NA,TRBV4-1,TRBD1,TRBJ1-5,CASSQAFTGADQPQHF,TGCGCCAGCAGCCAAGCCTTCACAGGGGCGGACCAGCCCCAGCATTTT
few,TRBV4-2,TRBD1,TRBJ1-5,CASSFDRVMSNQPQHF,TGTGCCAGCAGCTTCGACAGGGTGATGAGCAATCAGCCCCAGCATTTT
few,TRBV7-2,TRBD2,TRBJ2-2,CASSPGLAGGRNGELFF,TGTGCCAGCAGCCCGGGACTAGCGGGGGGGCGGAACGGGGAGCTGTTTTTT
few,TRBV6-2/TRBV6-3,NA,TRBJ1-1,CASSYSSGVNTEAFF,TGTGCCAGCAGTTACTCGAGCGGCGTTAACACTGAAGCTTTCTTT
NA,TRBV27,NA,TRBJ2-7,CASSLSGPLVYEQYF,TGTGCCAGCAGTTTATCAGGACCCCTGGTCTACGAGCAGTACTTC
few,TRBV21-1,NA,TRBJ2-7,CASSKNSGQGPREQYF,TGTGCCAGCAGCAAGAACTCGGGACAGGGGCCTAGGGAGCAGTACTTC
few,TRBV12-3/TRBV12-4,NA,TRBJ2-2,CAPYPWGGDTGELFF,TGTGCCCCCTACCCATGGGGAGGTGACACCGGGGAGCTGTTTTTT
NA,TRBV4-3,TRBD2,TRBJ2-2,CASSQDPPGGFGELFF,TGCGCCAGCAGCCAAGACCCACCCGGGGGGTTCGGGGAGCTGTTTTTT
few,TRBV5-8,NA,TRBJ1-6,CASSFDGNNSPLHF,TGTGCCAGCAGTTTTGACGGGAATAATTCACCCCTCCACTTT
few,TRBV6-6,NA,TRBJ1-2,CASTTLSGYTF,TGTGCCAGCACCACACTCTCTGGCTACACCTTC
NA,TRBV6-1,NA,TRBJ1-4,CASSDVGLFF,TGTGCCAGCAGTGACGTAGGACTGTTTTTT
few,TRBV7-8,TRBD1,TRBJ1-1,CASSLGTGATEAFF,TGTGCCAGCAGCTTAGGAACAGGGGCCACTGAAGCTTTCTTT
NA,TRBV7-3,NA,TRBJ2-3,CASSSTVSSTDTQYF,TGTGCCAGCAGCTCGACAGTCTCTAGCACAGATACGCAGTATTTT
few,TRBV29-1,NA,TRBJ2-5,CSVELAGAGETQYF,TGCAGCGTTGAATTGGCAGGGGCGGGAGAGACCCAGTACTTC
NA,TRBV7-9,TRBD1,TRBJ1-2,CASSFTMTGQGNGYTF,TGTGCCAGCAGCTTTACTATGACGGGACAGGGTAATGGCTACACCTTC
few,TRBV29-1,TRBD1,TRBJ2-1,CSVVGGQVSSYNEQFF,TGCAGCGTTGTGGGGGGACAGGTGAGCTCCTACAATGAGCAGTTCTTC
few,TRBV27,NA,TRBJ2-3,CASSLDGSADTQYF,TGTGCCAGCAGTTTAGACGGGTCGGCAGATACGCAGTATTTT
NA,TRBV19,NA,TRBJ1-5,CASSIPPGPGHF,TGTGCCAGTAGTATCCCCCCCGGCCCGGGGCATTTT
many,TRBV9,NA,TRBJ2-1,CASSATRASEVTEQFF,TGTGCCAGCAGCGCCACTCGGGCTAGCGAGGTAACTGAGCAGTTCTTC
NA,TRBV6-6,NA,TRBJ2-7,CSSRTGEPMEQYF,TGTTCCAGCAGGACCGGAGAGCCGATGGAGCAGTACTTC
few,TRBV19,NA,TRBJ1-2,CASSITGNYGYTF,TGTGCCAGTAGTATCACAGGCAACTATGGCTACACCTTC
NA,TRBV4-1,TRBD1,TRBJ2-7,CASSQVGQTYEQYF,TGCGCCAGCAGCCAGGTGGGACAGACCTACGAGCAGTACTTC
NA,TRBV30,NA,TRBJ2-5,CAWSSTRGQETQYF,TGTGCCTGGAGTTCCACCCGGGGGCAAGAGACCCAGTACTTC
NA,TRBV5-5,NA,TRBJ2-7,CASSPSGGTPRYEQYF,TGTGCCAGCAGCCCCAGTGGAGGGACCCCGCGCTACGAGCAGTACTTC